These T cell receptor beta chains were read from a single sample in a study of blood T cell repertoires in COVID-19. Data came from immunoSEQ multiplex PCR; TCRdb stores just in-frame clones and leaves some out. The sample yields fewer than 200,000 clones, 80% to 90% seen once. The sample consisted of peripheral blood. These receptors originate from a man aged 50 or older with active or convalescent COVID-19. Each CDR3 is given with its conserved first and last residue. The D gene is left open where the match is weak. Size values are once, few and many counts, or a class for expanded clones, and some rows have none.

clone size,J gene,D gene,V gene,CDR3 DNA,CDR3 protein
few,TRBJ1-6,TRBD1,TRBV19,TGTGCCAGTAGTATAGCAAACAGGGGGCTAAATTCACCCCTCCACTTT,CASSIANRGLNSPLHF
-,TRBJ1-5,-,TRBV6-1,TGTGCCAGCAGTAAACAGGGCATGCAGCCCCAGCATTTT,CASSKQGMQPQHF
-,TRBJ1-5,-,TRBV12-3/TRBV12-4,TGTGCCAGCAGTCCCACGACTAATCAGCCCCAGCATTTT,CASSPTTNQPQHF
-,TRBJ2-6,TRBD1,TRBV7-9,TGTGCCAGCATTCTAAACCGCGGACAGGTAGGGGCTGGGGCCAACGTCCTGACTTTC,CASILNRGQVGAGANVLTF
once,TRBJ1-5,TRBD1,TRBV15,TGTGCCACCAGCAGAGATCAGGGGGACGGGAATCAGCCCCAGCATTTT,CATSRDQGDGNQPQHF
-,TRBJ2-1,TRBD2,TRBV5-6,TGTGCCAGCAGCTTGGCTCCGGGACTAGCGGGAGCTGAGCAGTTCTTC,CASSLAPGLAGAEQFF
-,TRBJ1-1,TRBD1,TRBV11-2,TGTGCCAGCAGCTTAGTTTGGACAGGGGAGACTGAAGCTTTCTTT,CASSLVWTGETEAFF
-,TRBJ1-1,-,TRBV9,TGTGCCAGCAGCGTAGCGGTTAACAGGATGAACACTGAAGCTTTCTTT,CASSVAVNRMNTEAFF
-,TRBJ2-3,TRBD2,TRBV2,TGTGCCAGCACCCCTAGCGGGGGGTACACAGATACGCAGTATTTT,CASTPSGGYTDTQYF
-,TRBJ2-7,-,TRBV29-1,TGCAGCGTTGAAGTCGGGAGTGGGTACGAGCAGTACTTC,CSVEVGSGYEQYF
-,TRBJ1-4,TRBD1,TRBV5-1,TGCGCCAGCAGCACGCGCGGACAGGGGGGATTCGAAAAACTGTTTTTT,CASSTRGQGGFEKLFF
-,TRBJ1-5,TRBD1,TRBV18,TGTGCCAGCTCACGCCTCGGGACAGGGAATCAGCCCCAGCATTTT,CASSRLGTGNQPQHF
-,TRBJ2-6,-,TRBV18,TGTGCCAGCTCACCGTTGGGCCAATCTGGGGCCAACGTCCTGACTTTC,CASSPLGQSGANVLTF
once,TRBJ2-1,-,TRBV6-1,TGTGCCAGCAGTGGCTCCGGGACACCTGTCTACAATGAGCAGTTCTTC,CASSGSGTPVYNEQFF
-,TRBJ1-6,TRBD1,TRBV6-5,TGTGCCAGCACTCTGACAGGGCGGTCACCCCTCCACTTT,CASTLTGRSPLHF
-,TRBJ1-2,TRBD1,TRBV6-5,TGTGCCAGCAGAAGACAGGGCCTCGACTATGGCTACACCTTC,CASRRQGLDYGYTF
once,TRBJ2-5,-,TRBV5-1,TGCGCCAGCACCGAGGCCCTTCAAGAGACCCAGTACTTC,CASTEALQETQYF
-,TRBJ1-3,-,TRBV30,TGTGCCTGGAGTGTCCGGGGAGGGGGTGACACCATATATTTT,CAWSVRGGGDTIYF
-,TRBJ2-1,TRBD2,TRBV19,TGTGCCAGTGGTAGCGGGGTGGGTTCCTACAATGAGCAGTTCTTC,CASGSGVGSYNEQFF
-,TRBJ2-2,-,TRBV12-5,TGTGCTAGTGGTTTGTTCAGGGGTTACACCGGGGAGCTGTTTTTT,CASGLFRGYTGELFF
-,TRBJ2-2,-,TRBV7-2,TGTGCCAGCAGCTTAGGAGCCACCGGGGAGCTGTTTTTT,CASSLGATGELFF
-,TRBJ1-6,-,TRBV2,TGTGCCAGCCAAATTACGGTGGATTCACCCCTCCACTTT,CASQITVDSPLHF
-,TRBJ2-3,TRBD2,TRBV7-2,TGTGCCAGCAGCTTAGTTTTAGCGGGGGCGGGGGATACGCAGTATTTT,CASSLVLAGAGDTQYF
-,TRBJ2-7,-,TRBV2,TGTGCCAGCACCGACACCTCCTACGAGCAGTACTTC,CASTDTSYEQYF
-,TRBJ2-3,TRBD2,TRBV28,TGTGCCAGCAGCCTTAGCGGGAGGGCCACAGATACGCAGTATTTT,CASSLSGRATDTQYF
few,TRBJ1-4,-,TRBV19,TGTGCCAGTAGTATTTCAGGGGACGCAACGAAACTGTTTTTT,CASSISGDATKLFF
once,TRBJ1-2,TRBD1,TRBV28,TGTGCCAGCAGTTCCCCACAGGGGGCGATGGGATATGGCTACACCTTC,CASSSPQGAMGYGYTF
-,TRBJ2-2,TRBD2,TRBV28,TGTGCCAGCAGTCAAGCGGGGGGGCCCCACACCGGGGAGCTGTTTTTT,CASSQAGGPHTGELFF
-,TRBJ1-4,TRBD1,TRBV6-6,TGTGCCAGCAGTTACCGGGACAGTCGTGAAAAACTGTTTTTT,CASSYRDSREKLFF